Sequencing of this T cell receptor beta chain was carried out in a study of regulatory T cells in long-lasting Graves disease. As for time point: newly diagnosed GD, antithyroid drugs for less than 3 months. Extracted RNA from PBMCs served as the source of the TCR library. The authors built TCR beta libraries using iRepertoire HTBI primers and Arm-PCR of CDR3 regions. Using its own MiXCR run on the multiplex PCR reads, TCRdb lists one record per CDR3 protein. In the table there are roughly 320,000 distinct CDR3 sequences, over 15% of which are singletons. This clonotype occurred many times. The CDR3 sequence is 12 residues long. CDR1 is SQVTM, CDR2 ANQGSEA, per germline. Deletions cut 7 bases from V and 5 bases from J, with 13 bases between. These data are also associated with another study on T cells in Graves' hyperthyroidism and ophthalmopathy.

The chain uses TRBV29-1 and TRBJ2-3; D may be TRBD1 or TRBD2 (6 bases each). The sequences come from peripheral blood mononuclear cells (PBMCs), collected at new diagnosis, from a patient treated with antithyroid drugs. This TCR was recovered from a man aged 40-55 years with Graves disease. The CDR3 DNA follows: TGCAGCGCCTTGGAGGGGGGAGATACGCAGTATTTT. Protein product: CSALEGGDTQYF.